This T cell receptor beta chain was observed in a study of blood T cell repertoires in COVID-19. From germline, CDR1 is LNHDA and CDR2 SQIVND (reference sequence). V lost 5 bases, J lost 9 bases, and 19 bases lay in between. The CDR3 contains 15 residues. In the original analysis: For nucleated cells, counts were estimated from reference gene primer amplification. The table came from immunoSEQ multiplex PCR; TCRdb's copy has only in-frame clones and leaves some out. Clone size and the V and J calls come from that table; the DNA yielded D and trimming. The data contain 88,000 or so clones, 85% of them seen just once; the ten biggest clones take up 3.8%.

This clonotype was sampled from a man in his sixties with acute or convalescent COVID-19. The V and J genes are TRBV19 and TRBJ1-4, with D unclear. Sequencing was performed on peripheral blood. The DNA of the CDR3 is TGTGCCAGTAGTTCCTCCTCAGGAACCCAAAAAAAACTGTTTTTT. Its translation: CASSSSSGTQKKLFF.